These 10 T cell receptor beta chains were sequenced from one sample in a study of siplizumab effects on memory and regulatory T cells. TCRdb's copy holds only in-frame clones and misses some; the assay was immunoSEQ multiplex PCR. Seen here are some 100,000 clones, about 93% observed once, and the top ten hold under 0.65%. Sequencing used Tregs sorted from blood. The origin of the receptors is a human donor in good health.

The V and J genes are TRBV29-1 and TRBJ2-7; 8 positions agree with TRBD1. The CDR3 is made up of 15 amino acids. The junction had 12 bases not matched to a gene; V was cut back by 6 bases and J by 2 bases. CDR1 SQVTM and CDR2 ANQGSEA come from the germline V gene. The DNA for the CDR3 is TGCAGCGTCGGGGAATGGGGACAGGCCGCCTACGAGCAGTACTTC. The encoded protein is CSVGEWGQAAYEQYF.

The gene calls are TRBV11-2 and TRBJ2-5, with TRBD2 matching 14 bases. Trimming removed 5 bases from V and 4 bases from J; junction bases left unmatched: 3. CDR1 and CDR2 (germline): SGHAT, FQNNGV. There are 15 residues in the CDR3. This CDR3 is CASSPGTSGRETQYF. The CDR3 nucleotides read TGTGCCAGCAGCCCCGGGACTAGCGGGAGAGAGACCCAGTACTTC.

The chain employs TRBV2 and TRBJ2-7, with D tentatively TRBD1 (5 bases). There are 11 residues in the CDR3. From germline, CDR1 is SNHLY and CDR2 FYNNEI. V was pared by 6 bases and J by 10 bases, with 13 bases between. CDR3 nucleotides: TGTGCCAGCAGCAAGACAGAGCTCCAGTACTTC. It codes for CASSKTELQYF.

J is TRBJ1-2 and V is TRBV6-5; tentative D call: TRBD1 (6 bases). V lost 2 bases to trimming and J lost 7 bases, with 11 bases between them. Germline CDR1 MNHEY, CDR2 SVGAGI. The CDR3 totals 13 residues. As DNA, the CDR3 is TGTGCCAGCAGTTACGGGGGGGCGGTTGGCTACACCTTC. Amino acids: CASSYGGAVGYTF.

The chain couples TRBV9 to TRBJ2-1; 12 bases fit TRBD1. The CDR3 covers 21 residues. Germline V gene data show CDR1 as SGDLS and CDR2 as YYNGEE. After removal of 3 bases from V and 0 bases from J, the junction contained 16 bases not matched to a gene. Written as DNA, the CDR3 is TGTGCCAGCAGCGCTAAGAGTTCCGGGACAGGGGGCCCGAGCTCCTACAATGAGCAGTTCTTC. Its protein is CASSAKSSGTGGPSSYNEQFF. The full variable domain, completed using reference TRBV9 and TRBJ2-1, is DSGVTQTPKHLITATGQRVTLRCSPRSGDLSVYWYQQSLDQGLQFLIQYYNGEERAKGNILERFSAQQFPDLHSELNLSSLELGDSALYFCASSAKSSGTGGPSSYNEQFFGPGTRLTVL.

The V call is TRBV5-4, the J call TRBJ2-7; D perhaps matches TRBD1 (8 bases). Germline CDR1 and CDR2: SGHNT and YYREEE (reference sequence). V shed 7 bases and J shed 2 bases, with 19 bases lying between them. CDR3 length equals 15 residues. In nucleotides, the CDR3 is TGTGCCAGCCCACTACAGGGGGGGACCCCCTACGAGCAGTACTTC. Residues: CASPLQGGTPYEQYF. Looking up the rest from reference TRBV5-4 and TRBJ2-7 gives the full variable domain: ETGVTQSPTHLIKTRGQQVTLRCSSQSGHNTVSWYQQALGQGPQFIFQYYREEENGRGNFPPRFSGLQFPNYSSELNVNALELDDSALYLCASPLQGGTPYEQYFGPGTRLTVT.

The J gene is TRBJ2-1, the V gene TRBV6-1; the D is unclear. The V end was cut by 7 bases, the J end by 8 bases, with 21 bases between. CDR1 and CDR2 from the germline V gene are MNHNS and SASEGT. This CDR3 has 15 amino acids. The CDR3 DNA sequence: TGTGCCAGCATTTGGGTTATAGGCGCCCTAGATGAGCAGTTCTTC. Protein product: CASIWVIGALDEQFF.

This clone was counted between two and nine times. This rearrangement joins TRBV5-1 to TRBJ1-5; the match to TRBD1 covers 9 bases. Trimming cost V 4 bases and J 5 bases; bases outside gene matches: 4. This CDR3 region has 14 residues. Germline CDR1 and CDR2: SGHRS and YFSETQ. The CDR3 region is CASSLGQGYQPQHF. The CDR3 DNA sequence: TGCGCCAGCAGCCTGGGACAGGGTTATCAGCCCCAGCATTTT.

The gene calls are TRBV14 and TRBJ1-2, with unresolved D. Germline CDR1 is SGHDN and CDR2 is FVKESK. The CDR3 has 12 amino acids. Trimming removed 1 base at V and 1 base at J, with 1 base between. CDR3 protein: CASSQVNYGYTF. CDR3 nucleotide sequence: TGTGCCAGCAGCCAAGTTAACTATGGCTACACCTTC.

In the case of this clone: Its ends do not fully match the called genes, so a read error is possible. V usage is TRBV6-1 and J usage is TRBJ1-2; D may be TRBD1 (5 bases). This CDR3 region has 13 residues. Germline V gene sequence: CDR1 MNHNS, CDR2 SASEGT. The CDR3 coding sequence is TGTGCCAGCAGTGAAGCGCTAGCCCTTGGGGGAGCCTTC. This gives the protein CASSEALALGGAF.